A selection of T cell receptor beta chains follows, all from one sample in a study of T cells after yellow fever vaccination. TCRdb itself ran the 5' RACE reads through MiXCR, one entry per CDR3 protein. The data hold around 300,000 distinct CDR3 sequences, with around 4.4% observed a single time. The sequencing used PBMCs, collected 15 days after the yellow fever booster vaccination. These TCRs come from a man aged 18 to 35 who received the YFV17D yellow fever vaccine. CDR3s include the opening cysteine and the closing phenylalanine or tryptophan. A D gene is named only where the DNA matches it firmly. Clone size is stated in some rows and not others, as once, few, many or a class when expanded.

J: TRBJ2-5; V: TRBV6-5; size: few; D: TRBD2; length: 16; DNA: TGTGCCAGCAGTTACCCCCGGAGCGGGGGGAAAGAGACCCAGTACTTC; CDR3: CASSYPRSGGKETQYF
J: TRBJ1-3; V: TRBV20-1; size: .; D: .; length: 13; DNA: TGCAGTGCTAGAGGACAGTCTGGAAACACCATATATTTT; CDR3: CSARGQSGNTIYF
J: TRBJ1-5; V: TRBV20-1; size: many; D: TRBD1; length: 15; DNA: TGCAGTGCTAGAGAGTATCCACAGGGGCATCAGCCCCAGCATTTT; CDR3: CSAREYPQGHQPQHF
J: TRBJ1-6; V: TRBV7-9; size: few; D: .; length: 15; DNA: TGTGCCAGCAGCTTAAATGGCCTTGAAGCTTCACCCCTCCACTTT; CDR3: CASSLNGLEASPLHF
J: TRBJ2-7; V: TRBV30; size: few; D: .; length: 13; DNA: TGTGCCTGGAGTCTCGGGGATTCATACGAGCAGTACTTC; CDR3: CAWSLGDSYEQYF
J: TRBJ2-1; V: TRBV11-2; size: many; D: TRBD2; length: 15; DNA: TGTGCCAGCAGCCCTATTGAGCGGGGGGGCGGTGAGCAGTTCTTC; CDR3: CASSPIERGGGEQFF
J: TRBJ2-3; V: TRBV12-3/TRBV12-4; size: many; D: .; length: 13; DNA: TGTGCCAGCAGTTTAGCTCTGCCTGATACGCAGTATTTT; CDR3: CASSLALPDTQYF
J: TRBJ2-3; V: TRBV6-2/TRBV6-3; size: .; D: .; length: 13; DNA: TGTGCCAGCAGCTACAGGGCTACAGATACGCAGTATTTT; CDR3: CASSYRATDTQYF
J: TRBJ2-3; V: TRBV4-1; size: few; D: TRBD2; length: 18; DNA: TGCGCCAGCAGCCCCCAGCGGGGGGGATTGATCGTCACAGATACGCAGTATTTT; CDR3: CASSPQRGGLIVTDTQYF
J: TRBJ2-3; V: TRBV12-3/TRBV12-4; size: many; D: TRBD2; length: 15; DNA: TGTGCCAGCAGGCGACTAGCGGGGCCCACAGATACGCAGTATTTT; CDR3: CASRRLAGPTDTQYF
J: TRBJ2-3; V: TRBV7-2; size: few; D: TRBD2; length: 17; DNA: TGTGCCAGCAGCCGATGGGGCGGGGGGCCTAGCACAGATACGCAGTATTTT; CDR3: CASSRWGGGPSTDTQYF
J: TRBJ2-5; V: TRBV10-3; size: many; D: .; length: 15; DNA: TGTGCCATCAGTGAGTCGAGTTCGAGCGGAGAGACCCAGTACTTC; CDR3: CAISESSSSGETQYF
J: TRBJ2-1; V: TRBV6-6; size: many; D: TRBD1; length: 13; DNA: TGTGCCAGCAGTCCGGGACAGGTTACTGAGCAGTTCTTC; CDR3: CASSPGQVTEQFF
J: TRBJ1-2; V: TRBV6-5; size: .; D: TRBD1; length: 15; DNA: TGTGCCAGCAGCCGCCCGGGACAGGGGAAGGAGGGTTACACCTTC; CDR3: CASSRPGQGKEGYTF
J: TRBJ2-5; V: TRBV12-3/TRBV12-4; size: .; D: .; length: 15; DNA: TGTGCCAGCAGTCCCGGACCTCACTCGAAAGAGACCCAGTACTTC; CDR3: CASSPGPHSKETQYF
J: TRBJ1-2; V: TRBV7-2; size: few; D: .; length: 13; DNA: TGTGCCAGCAGCCTAGGCCGCCCGAATGGCTACACCTTC; CDR3: CASSLGRPNGYTF
J: TRBJ2-6; V: TRBV12-3/TRBV12-4; size: many; D: .; length: 15; DNA: TGTGCCAGCAGTTTGTCGGGGCCTGGGGCCAACGTCCTGACTTTC; CDR3: CASSLSGPGANVLTF
J: TRBJ1-4; V: TRBV9; size: many; D: .; length: 17; DNA: TGTGCCAGCAGCGGACGCCCCGAGATGGGGTACGGTGAAAAACTGTTTTTT; CDR3: CASSGRPEMGYGEKLFF
J: TRBJ2-5; V: TRBV25-1; size: .; D: TRBD2; length: 16; DNA: TGTGCCAGCAGGGGGGAACTAGCGGGAAGTAAAGAGACCCAGTACTTC; CDR3: CASRGELAGSKETQYF
J: TRBJ2-7; V: TRBV6-1; size: few; D: TRBD1; length: 15; DNA: TGTGCCAGCACTTGGGGACAGGGGGCCTCCTACGAGCAGTACTTC; CDR3: CASTWGQGASYEQYF
J: TRBJ2-2; V: TRBV7-9; size: .; D: .; length: 17; DNA: TGTGCCAGCAGCTTGGTCAGAGAAACGTCGGACACCGGGGAGCTGTTTTTT; CDR3: CASSLVRETSDTGELFF
J: TRBJ2-5; V: TRBV6-6; size: few; D: .; length: 14; DNA: TGTGCCAGCAGTTCCGCCAGGGAAGGGAAGACCCAGTACTTC; CDR3: CASSSAREGKTQYF
J: TRBJ1-1; V: TRBV6-2/TRBV6-3; size: many; D: .; length: 12; DNA: TGTGCCAGCGCGGGACGTTCGGCTGAAGCTTTCTTT; CDR3: CASAGRSAEAFF
J: TRBJ2-4; V: TRBV6-5; size: .; D: .; length: 14; DNA: TGTGCCAGCTGTTACGTGGCAGGCGGGAACATTCAGTACTTC; CDR3: CASCYVAGGNIQYF
J: TRBJ2-1; V: TRBV7-2; size: many; D: .; length: 14; DNA: TGTGCCAGCAGCGGGGGGTACAGTCCCAATGAGCAGTTCTTC; CDR3: CASSGGYSPNEQFF
J: TRBJ1-2; V: TRBV27; size: .; D: .; length: 14; DNA: TGTGCCAGCAGCCTAGTATTTGGGGACTATGGCTACACCTTC; CDR3: CASSLVFGDYGYTF
J: TRBJ1-4; V: TRBV18; size: many; D: TRBD1; length: 14; DNA: TGTGCCAGCTCGGTACAGGGGACTAATGAAAAACTGTTTTTT; CDR3: CASSVQGTNEKLFF
J: TRBJ2-3; V: TRBV11-2; size: many; D: .; length: 14; DNA: TGTGCCAGCAGCCTCGGGGGGCTCACAGATACGCAGTATTTT; CDR3: CASSLGGLTDTQYF
J: TRBJ2-3; V: TRBV20-1; size: .; D: .; length: 13; DNA: TGCACGGGGGGCCATCCTGGCACAGATACGCAGTATTTT; CDR3: CTGGHPGTDTQYF
J: TRBJ1-1; V: TRBV4-2; size: many; D: .; length: 15; DNA: TGTGCCAGCAGCCAAGGCGAGGGGTTGGACACTGAAGCTTTCTTT; CDR3: CASSQGEGLDTEAFF
J: TRBJ1-2; V: TRBV11-2; size: many; D: .; length: 14; DNA: TGTGCCAGCAAAGCGAGTGGTCGCAGCTATGGCTACACCTTC; CDR3: CASKASGRSYGYTF
J: TRBJ1-1; V: TRBV11-2; size: many; D: .; length: 12; DNA: TGTGCCAGCAGCCCCGGGGGCCAACGAGCTTTCTTT; CDR3: CASSPGGQRAFF
J: TRBJ2-3; V: TRBV4-3; size: few; D: TRBD2; length: 19; DNA: TGCGCCAGCAGCCTCCCGATTGCGACTAGCGGGTACACCACAGATACGCAGTATTTT; CDR3: CASSLPIATSGYTTDTQYF
J: TRBJ2-5; V: TRBV10-3; size: few; D: TRBD1; length: 13; DNA: TGTGCCACGGGGACAGGGGGTTCAGAGACCCAGTACTTC; CDR3: CATGTGGSETQYF
J: TRBJ1-2; V: TRBV18; size: few; D: .; length: 14; DNA: TGTGCCAGCTCACCCTCGGGGCTTAGCTATGGCTACACCTTC; CDR3: CASSPSGLSYGYTF
J: TRBJ2-4; V: TRBV20-1; size: many; D: .; length: 13; DNA: TGCAGTGCCCCGACCGTAGCCAAAAACATTCAGTACTTC; CDR3: CSAPTVAKNIQYF
J: TRBJ2-5; V: TRBV5-1; size: .; D: .; length: 14; DNA: TGCGCCAGCAGCTCCGGTCCGGTGGTGGAGACCCAGTACTTC; CDR3: CASSSGPVVETQYF
J: TRBJ2-1; V: TRBV29-1; size: .; D: .; length: 14; DNA: TGCAGCGTCCCCCTGGGCGGTGGAGCCAATGAGCAGTTCTTC; CDR3: CSVPLGGGANEQFF
J: TRBJ2-5; V: TRBV5-1; size: many; D: TRBD1; length: 16; DNA: TGCGCCAGCAGTCCCAACCCCGGACAGGCAAAAGAGACCCAGTACTTC; CDR3: CASSPNPGQAKETQYF
J: TRBJ1-6; V: TRBV6-2/TRBV6-3; size: .; D: TRBD1; length: 15; DNA: TGTGCCAGCAAGCCGAGGGACAGAGGAGTATCACCCCTCCACTTT; CDR3: CASKPRDRGVSPLHF
J: TRBJ2-2; V: TRBV5-6; size: few; D: .; length: 16; DNA: TGTGCCAGCAGCTTGGCCCTGCAGGGGAACACCGGGGAGCTGTTTTTT; CDR3: CASSLALQGNTGELFF
J: TRBJ2-1; V: TRBV10-3; size: many; D: .; length: 14; DNA: TGTGCCATCAGGGGGGACATGGGCGGAGGTGAGCAGTTCTTC; CDR3: CAIRGDMGGGEQFF
J: TRBJ2-1; V: TRBV27; size: .; D: .; length: 13; DNA: TGTGCCAGCAGTCCATCCCCCAGGAATGAGCAGTTCTTC; CDR3: CASSPSPRNEQFF
J: TRBJ1-1; V: TRBV7-9; size: many; D: .; length: 14; DNA: TGTGCCAGCAGTACCTATTCCATGAACACTGAAGCTTTCTTT; CDR3: CASSTYSMNTEAFF